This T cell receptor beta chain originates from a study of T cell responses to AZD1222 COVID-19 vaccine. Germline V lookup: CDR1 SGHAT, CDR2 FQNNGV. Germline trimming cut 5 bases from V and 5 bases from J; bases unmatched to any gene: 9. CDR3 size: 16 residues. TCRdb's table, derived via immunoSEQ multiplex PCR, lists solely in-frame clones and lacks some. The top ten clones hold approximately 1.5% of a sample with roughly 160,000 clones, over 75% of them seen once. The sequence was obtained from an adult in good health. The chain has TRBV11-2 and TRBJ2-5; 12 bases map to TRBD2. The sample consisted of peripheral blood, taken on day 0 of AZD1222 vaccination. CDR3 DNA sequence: TGTGCCAGCAGCCCCGAGACTAGCGGGGGCGGGGAGACCCAGTACTTC. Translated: CASSPETSGGGETQYF.